Below, one T cell receptor beta chain is given with its context. Antigen unknown. The data were obtained in a study of T cell responses to AZD1222 COVID-19 vaccine. Study as a whole: Analysis merged second doses at about 4 or about 12 weeks. The study, taken as a whole, reports: Per reports, nearly half of all spike-specific TCRs target regions that are unmutated in variants. CD4 TCRs linked to vaccination spanned spike, dominating at 160-218 and 743-854.

The protocol was immunoSEQ multiplex PCR, while the TCRdb copy is restricted to in-frame clones and leaves out a portion. The table shows approximately 200,000 clones, with 90% to 95% occurring only once. The CDR3 is made up of 15 amino acids. V shed 4 bases and J 8 bases; nucleotides not matched to a gene: 9. Per germline, CDR1 SGHAT and CDR2 FQNNGV. The gene calls are TRBV11-2 and TRBJ1-4, with 8 nucleotides matching TRBD1. The sequencing used peripheral blood, collected on day 0 of AZD1222 vaccination. The clonotype originates from an adult in good health. The CDR3 here is CASSSTRGLKEKLFF. CDR3 DNA sequence: TGTGCCAGCAGCTCGACCAGGGGGCTTAAAGAAAAACTGTTTTTT.